Listed here is a single T cell receptor beta chain. This specimen belongs to a study of blood T cells in healthy people across ages. Background on the study: T cells yielded about one barcoded beta molecule per two cells through template switching.

In germline, CDR1 is SQVTM, CDR2 ANQGSEA. CDR3 length: 15 residues. A J-beta primer mix and a sample-barcoded 5' primer were used in a second PCR of roughly 6 to 12 cycles. CDR3-containing paired-end reads numbered at least 2.5 million in each sample. TCRdb itself ran the 5' RACE reads through MiXCR, one entry per CDR3 protein. This table has about 570,000 distinct CDR3 sequences, 25% to 30% appearing once. The gene calls are TRBV29-1 and TRBJ2-5; 10 bases fit TRBD2. Judging by the DNA end, TRBJ2-1 fits better; the J call may be wrong. Sequencing input: blood. This clonotype was obtained from a woman aged 70-85 years in good health. CDR3 amino acids: CSDAKAGGPGNEQFF. CDR3 DNA sequence: TGCAGCGATGCAAAAGCGGGGGGGCCCGGCAATGAGCAGTTCTTC.